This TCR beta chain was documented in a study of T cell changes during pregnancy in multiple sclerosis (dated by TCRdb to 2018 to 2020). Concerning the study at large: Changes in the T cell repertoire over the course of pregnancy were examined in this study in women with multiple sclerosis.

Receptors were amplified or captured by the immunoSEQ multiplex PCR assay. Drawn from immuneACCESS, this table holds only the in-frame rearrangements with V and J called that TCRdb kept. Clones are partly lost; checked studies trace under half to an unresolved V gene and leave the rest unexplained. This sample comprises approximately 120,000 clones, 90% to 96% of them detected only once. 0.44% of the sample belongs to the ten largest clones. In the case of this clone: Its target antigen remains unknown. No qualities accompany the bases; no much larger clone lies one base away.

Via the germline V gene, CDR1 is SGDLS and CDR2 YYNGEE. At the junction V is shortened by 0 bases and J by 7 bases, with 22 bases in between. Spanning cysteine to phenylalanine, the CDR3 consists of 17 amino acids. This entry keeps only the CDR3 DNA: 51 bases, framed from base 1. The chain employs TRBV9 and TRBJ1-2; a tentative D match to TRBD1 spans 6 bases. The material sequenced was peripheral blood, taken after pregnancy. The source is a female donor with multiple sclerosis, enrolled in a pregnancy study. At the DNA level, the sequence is TGTGCCAGCAGCGTAGATCCCCCAGGGGCCCAACTGGGTGGCTACACCTTC. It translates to CASSVDPPGAQLGGYTF.